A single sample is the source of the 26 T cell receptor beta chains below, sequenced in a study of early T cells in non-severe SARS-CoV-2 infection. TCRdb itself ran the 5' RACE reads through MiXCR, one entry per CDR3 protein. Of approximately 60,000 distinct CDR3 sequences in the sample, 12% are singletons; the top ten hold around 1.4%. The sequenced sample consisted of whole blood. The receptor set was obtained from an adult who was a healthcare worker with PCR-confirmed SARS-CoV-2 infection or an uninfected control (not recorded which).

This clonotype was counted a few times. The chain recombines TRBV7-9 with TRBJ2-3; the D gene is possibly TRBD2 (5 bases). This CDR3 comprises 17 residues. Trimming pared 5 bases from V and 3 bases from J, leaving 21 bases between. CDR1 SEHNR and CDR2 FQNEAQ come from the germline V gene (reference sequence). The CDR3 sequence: CASSVLQGPGGTDTQYF. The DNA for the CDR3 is TGTGCCAGCAGCGTATTACAAGGACCAGGAGGAACAGATACGCAGTATTTT.

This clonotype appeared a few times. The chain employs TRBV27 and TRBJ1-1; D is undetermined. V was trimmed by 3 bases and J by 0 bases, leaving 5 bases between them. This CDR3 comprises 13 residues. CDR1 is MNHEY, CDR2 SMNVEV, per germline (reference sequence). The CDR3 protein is CASSFLLNTEAFF. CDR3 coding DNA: TGTGCCAGCAGTTTTCTGTTGAACACTGAAGCTTTCTTT.

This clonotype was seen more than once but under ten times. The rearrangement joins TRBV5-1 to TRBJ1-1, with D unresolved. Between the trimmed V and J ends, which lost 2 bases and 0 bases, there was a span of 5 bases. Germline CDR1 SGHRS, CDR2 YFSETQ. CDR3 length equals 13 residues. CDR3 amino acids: CASSFGLNTEAFF. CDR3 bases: TGCGCCAGCAGCTTCGGCCTGAACACTGAAGCTTTCTTT.

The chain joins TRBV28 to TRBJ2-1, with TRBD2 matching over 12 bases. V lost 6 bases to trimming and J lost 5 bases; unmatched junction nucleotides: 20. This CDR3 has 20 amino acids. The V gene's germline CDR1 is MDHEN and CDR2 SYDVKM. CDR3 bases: TGTGCCAGCAGGGAAACATTCGGACTAGCGGGGCCCATCATCCACAATGAGCAGTTCTTC. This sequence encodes CASRETFGLAGPIIHNEQFF.

CDR3 DNA: TGCGCCAGCAGCCAAGATACATCGAACACTGAAGCTTTCTTT. Its protein is CASSQDTSNTEAFF. The rearrangement joins TRBV4-3 to TRBJ1-1; D gene ambiguous. Germline V CDR1 and CDR2: LGHNA, YSLEER. The CDR3 is 14 amino acids. Trimming took off 0 bases at V and 1 base at J, with 6 bases between the two ends.

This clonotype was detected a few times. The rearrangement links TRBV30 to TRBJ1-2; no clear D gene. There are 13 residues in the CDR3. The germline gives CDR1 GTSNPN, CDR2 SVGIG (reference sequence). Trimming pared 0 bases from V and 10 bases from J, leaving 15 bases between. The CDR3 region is CAWSVHTSYDYTF. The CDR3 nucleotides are TGTGCCTGGAGTGTACACACCTCGTACGACTACACCTTC. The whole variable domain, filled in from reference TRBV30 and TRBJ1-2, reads SQTIHQWPATLVQPVGSPLSLECTVEGTSNPNLYWYRQAAGRGLQLLFYSVGIGQISSEVPQNLSASRPQDRQFILSSKKLLLSDSGFYLCAWSVHTSYDYTFGSGTRLTVV.

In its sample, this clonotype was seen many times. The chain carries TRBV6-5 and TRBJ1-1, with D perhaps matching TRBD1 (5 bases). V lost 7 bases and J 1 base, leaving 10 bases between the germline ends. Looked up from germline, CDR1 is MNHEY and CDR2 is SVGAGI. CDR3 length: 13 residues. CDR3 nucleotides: TGTGCCAGCAACCCGACAGAGAACACTGAAGCTTTCTTT. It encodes CASNPTENTEAFF.

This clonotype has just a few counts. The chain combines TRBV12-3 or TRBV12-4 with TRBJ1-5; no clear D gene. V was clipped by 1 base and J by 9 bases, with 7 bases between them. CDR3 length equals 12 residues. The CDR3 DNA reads TGTGCCAGCAGTTTAGACCTCCCGCCCCAGCATTTT. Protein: CASSLDLPPQHF.

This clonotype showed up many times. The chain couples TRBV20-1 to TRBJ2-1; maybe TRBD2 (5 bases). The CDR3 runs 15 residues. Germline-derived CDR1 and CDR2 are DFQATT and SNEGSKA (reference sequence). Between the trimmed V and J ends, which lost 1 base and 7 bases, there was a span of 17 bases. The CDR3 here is CSARVGRSRRNEQFF. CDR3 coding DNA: TGCAGTGCTAGAGTTGGCAGGTCCAGGAGGAATGAGCAGTTCTTC.

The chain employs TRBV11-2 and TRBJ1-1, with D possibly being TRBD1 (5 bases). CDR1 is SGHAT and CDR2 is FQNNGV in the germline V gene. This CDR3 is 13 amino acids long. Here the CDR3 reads CASAGLISTEAFF. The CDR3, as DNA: TGTGCGTCAGCGGGACTAATTTCCACTGAAGCTTTCTTT.

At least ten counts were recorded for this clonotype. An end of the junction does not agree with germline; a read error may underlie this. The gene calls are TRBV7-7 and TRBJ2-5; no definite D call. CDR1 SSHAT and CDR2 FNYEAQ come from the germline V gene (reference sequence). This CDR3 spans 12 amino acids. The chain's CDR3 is CASSLDGETQYF. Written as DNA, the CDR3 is TGTGCTAGCAGCTTAGATGGGGAGACCCAGTACTTC. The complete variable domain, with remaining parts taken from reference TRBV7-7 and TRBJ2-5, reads GAGVSQSPRYKVTKRGQDVTLRCDPISSHATLYWYQQALGQGPEFLTYFNYEAQPDKSGLPSDRFSAERPEGSISTLTIQRTEQRDSAMYRCASSLDGETQYFGPGTRLLVL.

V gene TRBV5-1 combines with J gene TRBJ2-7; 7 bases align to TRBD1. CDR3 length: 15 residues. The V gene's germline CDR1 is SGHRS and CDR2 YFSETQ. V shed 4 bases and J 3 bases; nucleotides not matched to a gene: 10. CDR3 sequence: CASSQTGTVDYEQYF. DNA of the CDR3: TGCGCCAGCAGCCAAACCGGGACAGTTGACTACGAGCAGTACTTC.

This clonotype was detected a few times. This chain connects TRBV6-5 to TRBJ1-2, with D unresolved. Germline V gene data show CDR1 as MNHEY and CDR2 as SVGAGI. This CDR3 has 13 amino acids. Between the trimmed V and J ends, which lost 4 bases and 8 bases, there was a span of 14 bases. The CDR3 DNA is TGTGCCAGCAGTTCCCGGACTCCGCGGGGCTACACCTTC. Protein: CASSSRTPRGYTF.

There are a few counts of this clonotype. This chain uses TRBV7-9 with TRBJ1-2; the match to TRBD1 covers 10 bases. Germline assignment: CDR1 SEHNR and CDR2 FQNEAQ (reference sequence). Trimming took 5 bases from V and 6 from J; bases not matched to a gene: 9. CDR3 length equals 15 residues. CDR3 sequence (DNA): TGTGCCAGCAGCCCCCCGGGACAGGGGTTAAATGGCTACACCTTC. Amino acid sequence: CASSPPGQGLNGYTF. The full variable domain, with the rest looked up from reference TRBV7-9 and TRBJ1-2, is DTGVSQNPRHKITKRGQNVTFRCDPISEHNRLYWYRQTLGQGPEFLTYFQNEAQLEKSRLLSDRFSAERPKGSFSTLEIQRTEQGDSAMYLCASSPPGQGLNGYTFGSGTRLTVV.

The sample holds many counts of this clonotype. The CDR3 loop is CASSPDKRRNTIYF. The CDR3 DNA reads as TGTGCCAGCTCACCTGACAAAAGGCGAAACACCATATATTTT. The gene calls are TRBV18 and TRBJ1-3; D not certain. Trimming pared 3 bases from V and 5 bases from J, leaving 11 bases between. CDR1 is KGHSH, CDR2 LQKENI, per germline. This CDR3 is 14 amino acids long.

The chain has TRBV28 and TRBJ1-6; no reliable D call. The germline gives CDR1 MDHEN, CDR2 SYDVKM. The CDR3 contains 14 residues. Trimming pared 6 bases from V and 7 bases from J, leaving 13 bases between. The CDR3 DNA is TGTGCCAGCAGCCGCGGCCTCCAGAATTCACCCCTCCACTTT. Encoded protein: CASSRGLQNSPLHF.

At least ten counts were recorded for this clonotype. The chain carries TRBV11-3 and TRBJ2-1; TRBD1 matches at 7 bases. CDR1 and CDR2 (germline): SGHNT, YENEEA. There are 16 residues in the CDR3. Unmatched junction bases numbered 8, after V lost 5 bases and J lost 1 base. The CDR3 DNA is TGTGCCAGCAGCCCGTCTCGACAGGGTTCCTACAATGAGCAGTTCTTC. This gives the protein CASSPSRQGSYNEQFF. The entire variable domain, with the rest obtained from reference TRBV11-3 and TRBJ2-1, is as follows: EAGVVQSPRYKIIEKKQPVAFWCNPISGHNTLYWYLQNLGQGPELLIRYENEEAVDDSQLPKDRFSAERLKGVDSTLKIQPAELGDSAVYLCASSPSRQGSYNEQFFGPGTRLTVL.

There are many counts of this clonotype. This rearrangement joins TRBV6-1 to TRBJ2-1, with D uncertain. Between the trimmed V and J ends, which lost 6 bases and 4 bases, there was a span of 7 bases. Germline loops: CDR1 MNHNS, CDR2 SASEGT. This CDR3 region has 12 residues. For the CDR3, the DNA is TGTGCCAGCAGCACCACATACAATGAGCAGTTCTTC. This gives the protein CASSTTYNEQFF.

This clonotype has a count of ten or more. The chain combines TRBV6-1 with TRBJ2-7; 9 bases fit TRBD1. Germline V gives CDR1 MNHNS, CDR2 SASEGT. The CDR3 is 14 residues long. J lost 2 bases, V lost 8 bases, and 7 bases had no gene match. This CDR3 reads CASPEGQGTYEQYF. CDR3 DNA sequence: TGTGCCAGCCCCGAGGGACAGGGCACCTACGAGCAGTACTTC.

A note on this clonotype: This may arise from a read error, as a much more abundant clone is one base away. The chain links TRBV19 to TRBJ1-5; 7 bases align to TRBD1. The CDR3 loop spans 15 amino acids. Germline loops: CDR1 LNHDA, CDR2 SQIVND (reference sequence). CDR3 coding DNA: TGTACCAGTAGTACTGAGGGGGCCCTCAATCAGCCCCAGCATTTT. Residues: CTSSTEGALNQPQHF. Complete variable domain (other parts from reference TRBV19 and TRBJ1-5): DGGITQSPKYLFRKEGQNVTLSCEQNLNHDAMYWYRQDPGQGLRLIYYSQIVNDFQKGDIAEGYSVSREKKESFPLTVTSAQKNPTAFYLCTSSTEGALNQPQHFGDGTRLSIL.

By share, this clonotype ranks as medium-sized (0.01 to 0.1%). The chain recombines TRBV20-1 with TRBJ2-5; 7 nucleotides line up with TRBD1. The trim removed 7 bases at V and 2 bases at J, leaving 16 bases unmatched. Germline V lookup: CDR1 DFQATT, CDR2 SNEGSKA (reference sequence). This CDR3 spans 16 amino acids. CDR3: CSEVRKQGTWQETQYF. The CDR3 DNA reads TGCAGTGAAGTGAGAAAACAGGGGACGTGGCAAGAGACCCAGTACTTC.

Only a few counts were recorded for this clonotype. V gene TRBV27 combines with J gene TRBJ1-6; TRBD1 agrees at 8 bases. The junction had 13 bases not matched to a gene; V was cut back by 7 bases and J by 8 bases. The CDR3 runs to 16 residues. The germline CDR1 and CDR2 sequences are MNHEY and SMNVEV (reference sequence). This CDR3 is CASIARLDRADSPLHF. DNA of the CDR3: TGTGCCAGCATCGCCCGGCTGGACAGGGCAGATTCACCCCTCCACTTT.

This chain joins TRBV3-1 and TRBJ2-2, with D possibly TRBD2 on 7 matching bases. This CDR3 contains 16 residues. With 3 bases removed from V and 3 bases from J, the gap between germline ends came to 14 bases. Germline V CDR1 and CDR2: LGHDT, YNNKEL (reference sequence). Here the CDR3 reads CASSQAGGLHTGELFF. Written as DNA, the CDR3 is TGTGCCAGCAGCCAGGCCGGGGGGCTCCACACCGGGGAGCTGTTTTTT.

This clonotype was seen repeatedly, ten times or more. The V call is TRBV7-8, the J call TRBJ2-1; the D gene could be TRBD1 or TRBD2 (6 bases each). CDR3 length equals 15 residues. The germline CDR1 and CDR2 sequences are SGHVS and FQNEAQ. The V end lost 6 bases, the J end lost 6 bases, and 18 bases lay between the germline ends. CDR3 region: CASSFSRGPANEQFF. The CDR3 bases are TGTGCCAGCAGTTTCTCACGGGGGCCGGCCAATGAGCAGTTCTTC.

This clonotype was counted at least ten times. The CDR3 spells CASSQDLGTGLAFF. The CDR3 DNA reads TGTGCCAGCAGCCAAGATTTGGGGACAGGGCTGGCTTTCTTT. V and J are TRBV14 and TRBJ1-1; 9 nucleotides line up with TRBD1. The germline gives CDR1 SGHDN, CDR2 FVKESK. V shed 0 bases, J shed 11 bases, and the junction held 7 bases outside the gene matches. The CDR3 sequence is 14 residues long. Full variable domain (remainder filled in from reference TRBV14 and TRBJ1-1): EAGVTQFPSHSVIEKGQTVTLRCDPISGHDNLYWYRRVMGKEIKFLLHFVKESKQDESGMPNNRFLAERTGGTYSTLKVQPAELEDSGVYFCASSQDLGTGLAFFGQGTRLTVV.

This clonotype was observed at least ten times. CDR3 loop: CATTPWQTSTDTQYF. The CDR3 region has the DNA TGTGCCACCACGCCCTGGCAGACTAGCACAGATACGCAGTATTTT. The chain links TRBV24-1 to TRBJ2-3; D not certain. Germline values: CDR1 KGHDR, CDR2 SFDVKD. V lost 8 bases to trimming and J lost 0 bases, with 14 bases between them. The CDR3 has 15 residues.